This T cell receptor (beta chain) was captured in a study of blood T cell repertoires in COVID-19. CDR1 is SGHNT and CDR2 is YYREEE in the germline V gene (reference sequence). V lost 0 bases and J lost 3; bases outside the gene matches: 3. This CDR3 has 14 amino acids. This table comes from immunoSEQ multiplex PCR, and its TCRdb copy is limited to in-frame clones, with some not included. Of tens of thousands of clones listed, about three quarters were seen once; the top ten hold around 21%. The chain combines TRBV5-4 with TRBJ2-7, with 7 bases lining up with TRBD1. Sequenced input: peripheral blood. This TCR was sampled from a man in his thirties or forties with COVID-19, enrolled during active disease. CDR3 DNA sequence: TGTGCCAGCAGCTTGGGAGGGGACAGCTACGAGCAGTACTTC. This sequence encodes CASSLGGDSYEQYF.